This TCR beta chain was profiled in a study of molecular identifiers for immune sequencing clone quantification. Study-wide results and limits: Clones of above 20 RNA copies carried over 99% of effector molecules; in naive cells they carried under 1%.

Ten or more counts support this clonotype. Antigen specificity is unknown. Previously described methods and listed TCR primers were employed for the bulk TCR libraries. TCRdb reanalysed the PCR reads using MiXCR and keeps one entry per CDR3 protein. The sample shows about 510,000 distinct CDR3 sequences, approximately 25% of them seen only once. Germline CDR1 is SQVTM and CDR2 is ANQGSEA. V lost 7 bases and J 7 bases, leaving 12 bases between the germline ends. The CDR3 runs to 11 residues. A CD8+CD4-CCR7+CD45RA+ gate was used to sort naive CD8 T cells. The sequence derives from a human donor in good health. Some libraries in this study had Jurkat cell RNA spiked in. The specimen sequenced was naive CD8+ T cells from blood, with Jurkat cell RNA spiked in. Sample subset: FACS-sorted CD8+CD4-CCR7+CD45RA+ naive T cells. V is TRBV29-1 and J is TRBJ2-3, with D perhaps assigned TRBD1 or TRBD2 (5 bases each). DNA for the CDR3: TGCAGCGAACAGGAGGCGTATACGCAGTATTTT. This gives the protein CSEQEAYTQYF.